This TCR beta chain was profiled in a study of cytomegalovirus exposure and HLA in healthy donors. Findings of the study overall: With high specificity and sensitivity, the classifier reportedly diagnosed cytomegalovirus status. Reportedly, TCR beta sequences accurately predicted HLA-A and HLA-B alleles in most subjects.

Notes on this clone: The antigen is not known.

This CDR3 region has 15 residues. V was pared by 0 bases and J by 4 bases, with 10 bases between. Germline lookup yields CDR1 MNHEY and CDR2 SVGAGI. PCR employed 60 Vbeta and 13 Jbeta primers. The protocol was immunoSEQ multiplex PCR, while the TCRdb copy is restricted to in-frame clones and leaves out a portion. In all, the sample yields roughly 75,000 clones. The chain uses TRBV6-5 and TRBJ1-3; maybe TRBD1 (5 bases). This sequence was found in a man aged 35-49 years in good health and CMV-seronegative. Specimen: PBMCs. DNA of the CDR3: TGTGCCAGCAGTTACTCCCAGGGTCCGGGAAACACCATATATTTT. Protein product: CASSYSQGPGNTIYF.